The 24 T cell receptor beta chains reported below all come from one sample, sequenced in a study of TET2 disruption in CD19-targeted CAR T cells. Treatment indicated: autologous CTL019 cells: CD19 CAR with 4-1BB and CD3 zeta domains. TCRdb's copy holds only in-frame clones and misses some; the assay was immunoSEQ multiplex PCR. Its table lists under 30,000 clones. Their specific antigens are unknown. The sequencing used CD8- CAR+ T cells sorted from cultured blood T cells, collected for CD19 CAR T cell therapy. Subset here: CD8-negative CAR-positive T cells from the infusion product. These receptors were collected from a man between 65 and 79 years old with chronic lymphocytic leukemia.

In the case of this clone: The read terminates 3 residues ahead of where the CDR3 ends, so the germline J gene completes it. The genes are TRBV27 and TRBJ1-2; D might be TRBD1 (5 bases). Trimming cost V 5 bases and J 1 base, with 11 bases left between them. Germline lookup yields CDR1 MNHEY and CDR2 SMNVEV (reference sequence). CDR3 size: 14 residues. The CDR3: CASSAQGVNYGYTF. CDR3 bases read: TGTGCCAGCAGTGCCCAGGGTGTTAACTATGGC.

About this clone itself: Sequencing ends 3 residues short of the CDR3 end; the germline J gene provides the rest. This specimen includes other DNA sequences encoding the same CDR3. The chain couples TRBV19 to TRBJ1-3; TRBD1 aligns across 8 bases. Trimming at V came to 6 bases and at J to 4 bases, leaving 11 bases not matched to a gene. Germline CDR1 reads LNHDA; CDR2 reads SQIVND (reference sequence). The CDR3 totals 16 residues. Partial CDR3 DNA: TGTGCCAGTAGATCCGACAGGGGCACTGGAGGAAACACC. Translating it yields CASRSDRGTGGNT. The CDR3 in its entirety is CASRSDRGTGGNTIYF.

This clone is called medium-sized based on its frequency. Read sequence stops 3 residues before the CDR3 end, and the germline J gene provides the missing end. J is TRBJ2-3 and V is TRBV2, with 11 bases identical to TRBD1. CDR3 length: 15 amino acids. V was pared by 4 bases and J by 6 bases, with 6 bases of the junction left unmatched. Germline assignment: CDR1 SNHLY and CDR2 FYNNEI. CDR3 protein: CASSVDRGPPDTQYF. CDR3 DNA, as far as it was read: TGTGCCAGCAGTGTGGACAGGGGGCCTCCGGATACG.

As concerns this clone: The CDR3 extends 3 residues past the end of the read, so its final part is completed from the germline J gene. The chain combines TRBV10-3 with TRBJ2-4; 12 positions match TRBD2. The CDR3 consists of 14 residues. CDR1 and CDR2 from the germline V gene are ENHRY and SYGVKD. Incomplete CDR3 DNA: TGTGCCATCAGTGAGACTAGCGGGGGGCAGACT. Amino acid sequence: CAISETSGGQT. The full-length CDR3 reads as CAISETSGGQTQYF.

This clone ranks as medium-sized in terms of frequency. The sequence runs out 3 residues before the end of the CDR3; the remainder is reconstructed from the germline J gene. V is TRBV19 and J is TRBJ1-2, with TRBD1 matching over 9 bases. CDR3 length: 16 amino acids. The V gene end was trimmed by 7 bases and the J gene end by 7 bases; junction bases not matched to a gene: 16. The V gene's germline CDR1 is LNHDA and CDR2 SQIVND (reference sequence). The CDR3 sequence is CASKGQGGTAAGGYTF. Partial CDR3 DNA: TGTGCCAGTAAGGGACAGGGAGGGACCGCGGCAGGTGGC.

As to this clone: Coverage ceases 3 residues before the CDR3 finishes, and the germline J gene fills in the end. The chain combines TRBV20-1 with TRBJ1-1; D is unclear. This CDR3 comprises 11 residues. Germline CDR1 reads DFQATT; CDR2 reads SNEGSKA (reference sequence). The CDR3: CSASWQFEAFF. CDR3 bases read: TGCAGTGCTAGCTGGCAGTTCGAA.

Remarks on this clone: From the germline J gene comes the end of the CDR3, since the read stops 3 residues before it. The chain carries TRBV5-6 and TRBJ1-2; TRBD1 might be the D (6 bases). This CDR3 comprises 12 residues. In germline, CDR1 is SGHDT, CDR2 YYEEEE. CDR3 protein: CASTLNQGRYTF. The sequenced part of the CDR3 DNA is TGTGCCAGCACCTTAAATCAGGGGCGC.

A remark on this clone: The CDR3 goes on 3 residues after the read ends, and that part is filled in from the germline J gene. V usage is TRBV18 and J usage is TRBJ1-2; unclear D gene. Germline V gene data show CDR1 as KGHSH and CDR2 as LQKENI. CDR3 length equals 13 residues. CDR3: CASSPPLSGDYTF. CDR3 DNA (partial): TGTGCCAGCTCACCCCCCTTATCCGGGGAC. Full variable domain (outside the CDR3, taken from reference TRBV18 and TRBJ1-2): NAGVMQNPRHLVRRRGQEARLRCSPMKGHSHVYWYRQLPEEGLKFMVYLQKENIIDESGMPKERFSAEFPKEGPSILRIQQVVRGDSAAYFCASSPPLSGDYTFGSGTRLTVV.

In the case of this clone: Read sequence stops 3 residues before the CDR3 end, and the germline J gene provides the missing end. The chain links TRBV6-1 to TRBJ2-7; D unresolved. The ends were cut back, 1 base at V and 4 bases at J, with 14 bases in the middle. CDR1 is MNHNS, CDR2 SASEGT, per germline. The CDR3 covers 15 residues. The CDR3 reads CASSEDRAALYEQYF. Partial CDR3 DNA: TGTGCCAGCAGTGAAGATAGGGCAGCCTTGTACGAG.

For this clone: The read comes to an end 3 residues before the CDR3 does, leaving the germline J gene to fill in the end. V gene TRBV7-3 combines with J gene TRBJ2-2; tentative D call: TRBD2 (6 bases). Trimming removed 5 bases from V and 0 bases from J, with 13 bases in between. The germline CDR1 and CDR2 sequences are SGHTA and FQGTGA. The CDR3 runs to 16 residues. CDR3 loop: CASSPTGETNTGELFF. CDR3 DNA (partial): TGTGCCAGCAGCCCCACGGGGGAAACGAACACCGGGGAG.

On this clone itself: Additional DNA sequences in this sample encode the identical CDR3. CDR3: CASSTRDRTYNEQFF. Incomplete CDR3 DNA: TGTGCCAGCAGCACGCGGGACAGGACGTACAATGAG. This rearrangement joins TRBV9 to TRBJ2-1; TRBD1 agrees at 8 bases. The missing CDR3 end, 3 residues past where the read stops, is filled in from the germline J gene. This CDR3 contains 15 residues. The V gene end was trimmed by 4 bases and the J gene end by 4 bases; junction bases not matched to a gene: 7. Germline V gives CDR1 SGDLS, CDR2 YYNGEE.

A note on this clone: The read gets to within 3 residues of the CDR3 end, and the germline J gene fills in the rest. The rearrangement links TRBV12-3 or TRBV12-4 to TRBJ1-2, with 7 bases lining up with TRBD1. The CDR3 consists of 13 residues. J gave up 7 bases and V 3 bases, and 5 bases lay outside the gene matches. This CDR3 is CASSFAGGSGYTF. The covered CDR3 bases are TGTGCCAGCAGTTTTGCAGGGGGAAGTGGC.

In terms of frequency, this clone is medium-sized. The observed sequence ends 3 residues before the CDR3 terminus, with the missing tail filled in from the germline J gene. The rearrangement links TRBV6-1 to TRBJ2-7; D perhaps matches TRBD1 (6 bases). CDR3 length equals 13 residues. Germline V gene data show CDR1 as MNHNS and CDR2 as SASEGT. The V end lost 1 base, the J end lost 5 bases, and 9 bases lay between the germline ends. The part of the CDR3 DNA that was read is TGTGCCAGCAGTGAAGAACAGGGCCACGAG. Its translation is CASSEEQGHE. The CDR3 in its entirety is CASSEEQGHEQYF.

Its frequency marks this clone as medium-sized. The CDR3 here is CASSGGSMSSGANVLTF. The DNA read from the CDR3 is TGTGCCAGCAGTGGGGGCAGTATGAGCTCTGGGGCCAACGTC. The chain has TRBV2 and TRBJ2-6; TRBD1 is a possible D gene (5 bases). With the read ending 3 residues before the CDR3 end, the germline J gene is used to fill in that end. V dropped 4 bases and J dropped 0 bases, with 13 bases sitting between them. CDR1 is SNHLY and CDR2 is FYNNEI in the germline V gene. This CDR3 comprises 17 residues.

Comments on this clone: The read finishes 3 residues shy of the CDR3 end, and the germline J gene is used to complete it. The V gene is TRBV20-1, the J gene TRBJ2-4; TRBD1 aligns across 9 bases. CDR1 DFQATT and CDR2 SNEGSKA come from the germline V gene (reference sequence). The CDR3 runs 14 residues. CDR3 region: CSARAIQGASGQYF. The part of the CDR3 DNA that was read is TGCAGTGCTAGAGCCATACAGGGGGCTAGTGGT.

Note on this clone: The junction shows a germline mismatch at one end, possibly a read error. The read finishes 3 residues shy of the CDR3 end, and the germline J gene is used to complete it. In the same sample, other DNA sequences code for this CDR3. The chain employs TRBV5-1 and TRBJ1-2; D remains unclear. The CDR3 runs 14 residues. Germline V gives CDR1 SGHRS, CDR2 YFSETQ. The covered CDR3 bases are TGCGCCAGCAGCTTGGCGGGGAATCGGTATGGT. This gives the protein CASSLAGNRYG. The complete CDR3 sequence is CASSLAGNRYGYTF.

In regard to this clone: Read sequence stops 3 residues before the CDR3 end, and the germline J gene provides the missing end. The rearrangement uses TRBV5-4 and TRBJ1-2, with 10 bases identical to TRBD1. From germline, CDR1 is SGHNT and CDR2 YYREEE (reference sequence). The CDR3 has 14 residues. V shed 5 bases and J 3 bases; nucleotides not matched to a gene: 4. The chain's CDR3 is CASRPGTGDYGYTF. Partial CDR3 DNA: TGTGCCAGCAGACCCGGGACAGGGGACTATGGC.

Worth noting for this clone: Coverage ceases 3 residues before the CDR3 finishes, and the germline J gene fills in the end. The rearrangement links TRBV12-5 to TRBJ1-6; D is possibly TRBD1 (5 bases). Trimming left V 6 bases short and J 4 bases short, with 10 bases between. The CDR3 has 14 residues. In germline, CDR1 is LGHNT, CDR2 FRNRAP. The CDR3 loop reads CASGPDSYNSPLHF. The DNA read from the CDR3 is TGTGCTAGTGGCCCCGACAGTTATAATTCACCC.

Note on this clone: The CDR3 goes on 3 residues after the read ends, and that part is filled in from the germline J gene. This chain connects TRBV5-1 to TRBJ2-7; 8 positions match TRBD1. The length of the CDR3 is 16 residues. CDR1 and CDR2 (germline): SGHRS, YFSETQ. With 3 bases clipped from V and 1 base from J, the junction kept 9 bases outside the gene matches. The covered CDR3 bases are TGCGCCAGCAGCTCATCGACAGGGGCCGTATCCTACGAG. Encoded protein: CASSSSTGAVSYE. The entire CDR3 protein is CASSSSTGAVSYEQYF.

Note on this clone: The sequence runs out 3 residues before the end of the CDR3; the remainder is reconstructed from the germline J gene. V usage is TRBV15 and J usage is TRBJ1-5; no reliable D call. V was shortened by 0 bases and J by 3 bases, with 9 bases between the two germline ends. The CDR3 contains 15 residues. Germline lookup yields CDR1 LNHNV and CDR2 YYDKDF (reference sequence). The CDR3 sequence is CATSRDLGNNQPQHF. CDR3 bases read: TGTGCCACCAGCAGAGATCTGGGCAACAATCAGCCC.

About this clone: The CDR3 end falls 3 residues outside the read, so it is completed with the germline J gene. This sequence joins TRBV12-3 or TRBV12-4 and TRBJ2-3; D gene uncertain. The CDR3 loop spans 15 amino acids. Trimming pared 2 bases from V and 2 bases from J, leaving 11 bases between. The CDR3 DNA, read in part, is TGTGCCAGCAGTTTAAGGCGGATCAACACAGATACG. This gives the protein CASSLRRINTDT. The complete CDR3 reads CASSLRRINTDTQYF.

Concerning this clone itself: The CDR3 end is not reached by the read, which stops 3 residues before it; the germline J gene fills it in. This chain uses TRBV20-1 with TRBJ1-6; D possibly corresponds to TRBD1 (6 bases). CDR3 length equals 14 residues. Trimming cost V 3 bases and J 8 bases, with 14 bases left between them. Germline V gives CDR1 DFQATT, CDR2 SNEGSKA (reference sequence). Incomplete CDR3 DNA: TGCAGTGCTAGGTCTCAGGGGAGGCATTCACCC. Translating it yields CSARSQGRHSP. The CDR3 in its entirety is CSARSQGRHSPLHF.

As concerns this clone: The CDR3 is cut off 3 residues early in the read; its end comes from the germline J gene. The V and J genes are TRBV7-3 and TRBJ2-3, with 9 nucleotides matching TRBD1. V lost 7 bases, J lost 6 bases, and 11 bases stayed unmatched. CDR1 and CDR2 (germline): SGHTA, FQGTGA. This CDR3 region has 15 residues. The CDR3 reads CASIQIQGALDTQYF. The CDR3 bases that were read are TGTGCCAGCATACAAATACAGGGGGCTCTGGATACG.

A word on this clone: The DNA ends 3 residues before the CDR3 does, and the rest of the CDR3 is filled in from the germline J gene. Other DNA sequences within the sample encode an identical CDR3. The rearrangement links TRBV28 to TRBJ1-2, with 10 bases fitting TRBD1. Losses at the gene ends were 6 bases for V and 7 bases for J; bases not matched to a gene: 2. From germline, CDR1 is MDHEN and CDR2 SYDVKM. This CDR3 comprises 12 residues. The covered CDR3 bases are TGTGCCAGCAGGGGACAGGGGCTTGGC. Translation: CASRGQGLG. The full CDR3 sequence reads CASRGQGLGYTF.